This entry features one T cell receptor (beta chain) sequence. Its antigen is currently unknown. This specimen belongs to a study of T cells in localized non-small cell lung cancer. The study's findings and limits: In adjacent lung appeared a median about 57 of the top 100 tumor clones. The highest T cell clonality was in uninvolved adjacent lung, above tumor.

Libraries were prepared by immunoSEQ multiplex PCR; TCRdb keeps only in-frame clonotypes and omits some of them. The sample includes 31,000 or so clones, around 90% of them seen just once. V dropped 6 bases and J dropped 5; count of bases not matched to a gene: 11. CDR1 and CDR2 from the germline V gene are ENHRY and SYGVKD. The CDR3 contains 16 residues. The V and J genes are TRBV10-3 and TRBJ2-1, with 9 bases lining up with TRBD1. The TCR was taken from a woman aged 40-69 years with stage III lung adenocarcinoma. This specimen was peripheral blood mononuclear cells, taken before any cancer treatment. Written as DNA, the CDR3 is TGTGCCATCAGCCGATCGGGACAGGGCGCGAACAATGAGCAGTTCTTC. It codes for CAISRSGQGANNEQFF.